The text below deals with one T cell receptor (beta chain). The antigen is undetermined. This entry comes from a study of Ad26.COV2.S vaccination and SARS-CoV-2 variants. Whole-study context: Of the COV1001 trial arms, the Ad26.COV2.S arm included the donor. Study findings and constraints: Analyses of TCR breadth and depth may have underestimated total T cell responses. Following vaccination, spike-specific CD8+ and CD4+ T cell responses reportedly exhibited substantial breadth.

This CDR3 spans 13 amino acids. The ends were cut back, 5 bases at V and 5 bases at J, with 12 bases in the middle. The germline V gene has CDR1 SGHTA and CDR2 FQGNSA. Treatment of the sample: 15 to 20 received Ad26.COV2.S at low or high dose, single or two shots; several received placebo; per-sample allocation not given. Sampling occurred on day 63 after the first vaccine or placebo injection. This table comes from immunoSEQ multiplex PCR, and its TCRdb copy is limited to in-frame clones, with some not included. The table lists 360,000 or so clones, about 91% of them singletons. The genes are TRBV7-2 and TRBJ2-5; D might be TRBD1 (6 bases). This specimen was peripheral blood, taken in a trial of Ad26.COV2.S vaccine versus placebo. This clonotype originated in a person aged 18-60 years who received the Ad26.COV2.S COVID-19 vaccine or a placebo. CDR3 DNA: TGTGCCAGCAGCCTCAGGGGAAGGGAGACCCAGTACTTC. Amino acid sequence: CASSLRGRETQYF. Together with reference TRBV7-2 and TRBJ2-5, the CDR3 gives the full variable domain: GAGVSQSPSNKVTEKGKDVELRCDPISGHTALYWYRQSLGQGLEFLIYFQGNSAPDKSGLPSDRFSAERTGGSVSTLTIQRTQQEDSAVYLCASSLRGRETQYFGPGTRLLVL.